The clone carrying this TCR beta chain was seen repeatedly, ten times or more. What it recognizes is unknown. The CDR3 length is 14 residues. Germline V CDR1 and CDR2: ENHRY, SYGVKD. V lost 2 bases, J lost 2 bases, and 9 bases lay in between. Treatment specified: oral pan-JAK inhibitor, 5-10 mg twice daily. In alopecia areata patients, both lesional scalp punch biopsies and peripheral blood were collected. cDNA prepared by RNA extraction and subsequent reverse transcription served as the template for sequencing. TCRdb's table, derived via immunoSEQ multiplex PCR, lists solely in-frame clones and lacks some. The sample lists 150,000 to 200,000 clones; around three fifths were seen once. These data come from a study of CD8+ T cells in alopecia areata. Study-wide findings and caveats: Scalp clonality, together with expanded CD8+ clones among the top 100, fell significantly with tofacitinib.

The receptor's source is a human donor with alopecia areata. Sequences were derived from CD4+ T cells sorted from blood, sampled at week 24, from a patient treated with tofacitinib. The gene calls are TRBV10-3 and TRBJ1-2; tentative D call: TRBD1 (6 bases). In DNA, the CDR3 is TGTGCCATCAGTGAGCACAGGGCCAACTATGGCTACACCTTC. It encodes CAISEHRANYGYTF.